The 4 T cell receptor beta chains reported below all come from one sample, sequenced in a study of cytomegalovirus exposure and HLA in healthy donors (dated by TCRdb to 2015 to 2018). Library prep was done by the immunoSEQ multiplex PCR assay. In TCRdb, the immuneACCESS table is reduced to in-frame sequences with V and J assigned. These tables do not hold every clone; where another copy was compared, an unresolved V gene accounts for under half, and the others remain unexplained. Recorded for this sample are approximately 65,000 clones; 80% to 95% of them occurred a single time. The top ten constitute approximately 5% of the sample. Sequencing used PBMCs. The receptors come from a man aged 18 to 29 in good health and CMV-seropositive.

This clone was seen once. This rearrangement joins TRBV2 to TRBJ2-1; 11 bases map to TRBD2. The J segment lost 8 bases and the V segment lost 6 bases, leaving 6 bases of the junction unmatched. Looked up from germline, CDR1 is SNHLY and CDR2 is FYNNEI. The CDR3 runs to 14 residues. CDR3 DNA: TGTGCCAGCAGCCCTAGCGGGAGGAGTGATGAGCAGTTCTTC. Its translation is CASSPSGRSDEQFF.

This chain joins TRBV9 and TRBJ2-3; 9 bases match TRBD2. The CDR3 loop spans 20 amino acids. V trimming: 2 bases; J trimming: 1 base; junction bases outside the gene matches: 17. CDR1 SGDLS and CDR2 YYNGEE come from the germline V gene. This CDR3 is CASSVEGGRGGRAGTDTQYF. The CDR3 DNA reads TGTGCCAGCAGCGTCGAGGGGGGGCGCGGCGGGAGGGCCGGCACAGATACGCAGTATTTT. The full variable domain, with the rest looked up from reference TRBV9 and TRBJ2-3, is DSGVTQTPKHLITATGQRVTLRCSPRSGDLSVYWYQQSLDQGLQFLIQYYNGEERAKGNILERFSAQQFPDLHSELNLSSLELGDSALYFCASSVEGGRGGRAGTDTQYFGPGTRLTVL.

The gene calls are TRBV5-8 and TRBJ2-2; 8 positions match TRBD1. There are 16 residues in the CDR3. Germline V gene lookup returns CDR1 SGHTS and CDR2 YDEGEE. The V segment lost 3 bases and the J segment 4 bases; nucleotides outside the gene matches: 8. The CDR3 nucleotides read TGTGCCAGCAGCTCCGGACAGGGAGTTGGCACCGGGGAGCTGTTTTTT. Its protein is CASSSGQGVGTGELFF.

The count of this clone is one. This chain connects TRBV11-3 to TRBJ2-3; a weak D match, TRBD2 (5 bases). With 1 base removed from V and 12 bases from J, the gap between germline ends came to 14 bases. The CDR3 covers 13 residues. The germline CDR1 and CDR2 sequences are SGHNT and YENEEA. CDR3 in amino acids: CASSLAGVGVQYF. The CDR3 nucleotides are TGTGCCAGCAGCTTAGCCGGGGTCGGGGTCCAGTATTTT.